This T cell receptor beta chain is drawn from a study of Ad26.COV2.S vaccination and SARS-CoV-2 variants. The wider study: Vaccine-arm donor from the placebo-controlled COV1001 Ad26.COV2.S trial. Intramuscular Ad26.COV2.S doses were given once or twice, 56 days apart. Findings and caveats of the study: Vaccine and placebo groups showed comparable non-spike TCR breadth. Spike-specific responses of CD8+ and CD4+ T cells were reported to display substantial breadth after vaccination.

This sample's treatment: over 15 received Ad26.COV2.S at low or high dose, single or two shots; roughly five received placebo; per-sample allocation not given. The samples date from day 63 after the first vaccine or placebo injection. With regard to this clone: The antigen remains undetermined.

The assay was immunoSEQ multiplex PCR, and TCRdb's table has in-frame clones only and misses some. Here the sample spans fewer than 400,000 clones, 75% to 90% being singletons. CDR1 LGHDT and CDR2 YNNKEL come from the germline V gene (reference sequence). The CDR3 is 9 residues long. V was clipped by 7 bases and J by 8 bases, with 5 bases between them. Sequenced material: peripheral blood, taken in a trial of Ad26.COV2.S vaccine versus placebo. The chain joins TRBV3-1 (or the pseudogene TRBV3-2) to TRBJ1-2; D is ambiguous. The source is a person aged 18-60 years who received the Ad26.COV2.S COVID-19 vaccine or a placebo. The CDR3 spells CASIRGYTF. The CDR3 coding sequence is TGTGCCAGCATCCGGGGCTACACCTTC.